This is a list of T cell receptor beta chains from one sample in a study of cytomegalovirus exposure and HLA in healthy donors. Profiling relied on immunoSEQ multiplex PCR, and the TCRdb table lists in-frame clones only, not all of them. This listing includes 150,000 to 200,000 clones. Input material: PBMCs. The receptor source for this set is a man between 25 and 39 years old in good health and CMV-seronegative. The CDR3 runs from the conserved cysteine through the conserved F or W. D genes are given only for firm matches.

j_gene: TRBJ1-1
len: 16
v_gene: TRBV7-9
d_gene: TRBD1
CDR3nt: TGTGCCAGCAGACACCCAGGGGGCTTCGAGGAAACTGAAGCTTTCTTT
CDR3aa: CASRHPGGFEETEAFF

j_gene: TRBJ1-2
len: 14
v_gene: TRBV9
d_gene: -
CDR3nt: TGTGCCAGCAGCGTAACGGGAGATAACTATGGCTACACCTTC
CDR3aa: CASSVTGDNYGYTF

j_gene: TRBJ2-7
len: 13
v_gene: TRBV27
d_gene: -
CDR3nt: TGTGCCAGCAGTTTTGGCGGCTCCTACGAGCAGTACTTC
CDR3aa: CASSFGGSYEQYF

j_gene: TRBJ1-6
len: 15
v_gene: TRBV7-9
d_gene: -
CDR3nt: TGTGCCAGCAGCTTAGAGGGGGGGTATAATTCACCCCTCCACTTT
CDR3aa: CASSLEGGYNSPLHF

j_gene: TRBJ1-1
len: 13
v_gene: TRBV10-3
d_gene: -
CDR3nt: TGTGCCATCGGGGCAGGGGAGAACACTGAAGCTTTCTTT
CDR3aa: CAIGAGENTEAFF

j_gene: TRBJ2-3
len: 15
v_gene: TRBV13
d_gene: TRBD2
CDR3nt: TGTGCCAGCAGCCTTAGCGGGCCAAGCACAGATACGCAGTATTTT
CDR3aa: CASSLSGPSTDTQYF

j_gene: TRBJ2-7
len: 10
v_gene: TRBV29-1
d_gene: -
CDR3nt: TGCAGCGTTGGGTCGGGCGAGCAGTACTTC
CDR3aa: CSVGSGEQYF

j_gene: TRBJ1-2
len: 13
v_gene: TRBV5-1
d_gene: -
CDR3nt: TGCGCCAGCAGCTTGCGGACAGCTCAGGGCTACACCTTC
CDR3aa: CASSLRTAQGYTF

j_gene: TRBJ2-2
len: 17
v_gene: TRBV18
d_gene: TRBD1
CDR3nt: TGTGCCAGCTCACCCCCCAGGGGGCAAGCGAACACCGGGGAGCTGTTTTTT
CDR3aa: CASSPPRGQANTGELFF

j_gene: TRBJ2-3
len: 17
v_gene: TRBV5-4
d_gene: TRBD2
CDR3nt: TGTGCCAGCAGCCGGACTAGCGGGAGTAGGTTGGCAGATACGCAGTATTTT
CDR3aa: CASSRTSGSRLADTQYF

j_gene: TRBJ1-4
len: 12
v_gene: TRBV30
d_gene: -
CDR3nt: TGTGCCTGGAGAAGGCAGGGGGAAAAACTGTTTTTT
CDR3aa: CAWRRQGEKLFF

j_gene: TRBJ2-3
len: 16
v_gene: TRBV29-1
d_gene: -
CDR3nt: TGCAGCGACGTGGAGGGCCAGGGCGATGGGACAGATACGCAGTATTTT
CDR3aa: CSDVEGQGDGTDTQYF

j_gene: TRBJ2-1
len: 15
v_gene: TRBV11-2
d_gene: TRBD2
CDR3nt: TGTGCCAGCAGCTCAGGACTAGCCGACTACAATGAGCAGTTCTTC
CDR3aa: CASSSGLADYNEQFF

j_gene: TRBJ2-2
len: 15
v_gene: TRBV5-5
d_gene: TRBD2
CDR3nt: TGTGCCAGCAGCTTTCGGACTAGCGACACCGGGGAGCTGTTTTTT
CDR3aa: CASSFRTSDTGELFF

j_gene: TRBJ2-3
len: 18
v_gene: TRBV13
d_gene: TRBD2
CDR3nt: TGTGCCAGCAGCTTAGAAAGCGGGCGGGGGGGCCTCACAGATACGCAGTATTTT
CDR3aa: CASSLESGRGGLTDTQYF

j_gene: TRBJ2-7
len: 15
v_gene: TRBV11-1
d_gene: -
CDR3nt: TGTGCCAGCAGCTTAGGGGCCATACTCTCCTACGAGCAGTACTTC
CDR3aa: CASSLGAILSYEQYF

j_gene: TRBJ2-5
len: 17
v_gene: TRBV11-2
d_gene: -
CDR3nt: TGTGCCAGCAGCTTAGTTGCCGGGATTGGCTTCCAAGAGACCCAGTACTTC
CDR3aa: CASSLVAGIGFQETQYF

j_gene: TRBJ2-2
len: 13
v_gene: TRBV6-5
d_gene: TRBD1
CDR3nt: TGTGCCAGCAGTTACTCGAGGGACAGGCGGCTGTTTTTT
CDR3aa: CASSYSRDRRLFF

j_gene: TRBJ1-2
len: 15
v_gene: TRBV15
d_gene: -
CDR3nt: TGTGCCACCAGCAGAGATCCCATCTACCCGGGAGGCTACACCTTC
CDR3aa: CATSRDPIYPGGYTF

j_gene: TRBJ1-1
len: 15
v_gene: TRBV27
d_gene: TRBD1
CDR3nt: TGTGCCAGCAGTTTAACAGGGGGGATGAACACTGAAGCTTTCTTT
CDR3aa: CASSLTGGMNTEAFF

j_gene: TRBJ2-1
len: 14
v_gene: TRBV7-2
d_gene: -
CDR3nt: TGTGCCAGCAGCTTATTTTCGGGATATAATGAGCAGTTCTTC
CDR3aa: CASSLFSGYNEQFF

j_gene: TRBJ1-2
len: 14
v_gene: TRBV4-1
d_gene: TRBD1
CDR3nt: TGCGCCAGCAGCCTTGGACAGGGAGTTGGCGGCTACACCTTC
CDR3aa: CASSLGQGVGGYTF

j_gene: TRBJ1-1
len: 13
v_gene: TRBV7-7
d_gene: -
CDR3nt: TGTGCCAGCAGCAGCTCGTTGGAGACTGAAGCTTTCTTT
CDR3aa: CASSSSLETEAFF

j_gene: TRBJ1-1
len: 13
v_gene: TRBV7-9
d_gene: -
CDR3nt: TGTGCCAGCAGCTTAGGTGCGGCCACTGAAGCTTTCTTT
CDR3aa: CASSLGAATEAFF

j_gene: TRBJ2-1
len: 16
v_gene: TRBV7-9
d_gene: TRBD2
CDR3nt: TGTGCCAGCAGCTTAGGGAGACTAGCGGGGGGGGATGAGCAGTTCTTC
CDR3aa: CASSLGRLAGGDEQFF

j_gene: TRBJ2-2
len: 15
v_gene: TRBV6-5
d_gene: -
CDR3nt: TGTGCCAGCAGTCTCCTCGGGGGAGGCACCGGGGAGCTGTTTTTT
CDR3aa: CASSLLGGGTGELFF

j_gene: TRBJ2-7
len: 15
v_gene: TRBV19
d_gene: TRBD2
CDR3nt: TGTGCCAGTAGGAACTCGGGACTAGCCGCCTACGAGCAGTACTTC
CDR3aa: CASRNSGLAAYEQYF

j_gene: TRBJ1-1
len: 15
v_gene: TRBV6-1
d_gene: -
CDR3nt: TGTGCCAGCAGTGCGGACAGCTCTGCCAACACTGAAGCTTTCTTT
CDR3aa: CASSADSSANTEAFF

j_gene: TRBJ2-7
len: 16
v_gene: TRBV30
d_gene: TRBD2
CDR3nt: TGTGCCTGGGGGCGCCGGGCTAGCGGGAGTGTCTACGAGCAGTACTTC
CDR3aa: CAWGRRASGSVYEQYF

j_gene: TRBJ2-1
len: 16
v_gene: TRBV19
d_gene: -
CDR3nt: TGTGCCAGTAGTATAAGGGGCTCCACCTCCTACAATGAGCAGTTCTTC
CDR3aa: CASSIRGSTSYNEQFF

j_gene: TRBJ1-4
len: 18
v_gene: TRBV27
d_gene: TRBD1
CDR3nt: TGTGCCAGCAGTTTATACCTGGGACAGGGGGGAGATAATGAAAAACTGTTTTTT
CDR3aa: CASSLYLGQGGDNEKLFF

j_gene: TRBJ1-5
len: 12
v_gene: TRBV27
d_gene: -
CDR3nt: TGTGCCAGCAGAAACCGGGGTCAGCCCCAGCATTTT
CDR3aa: CASRNRGQPQHF

j_gene: TRBJ2-1
len: 16
v_gene: TRBV7-6
d_gene: -
CDR3nt: TGTGCCAGCAGCTCTAAAAACCACGGGGGAAACAATGAGCAGTTCTTC
CDR3aa: CASSSKNHGGNNEQFF

j_gene: TRBJ1-3
len: 16
v_gene: TRBV5-4
d_gene: -
CDR3nt: TGTGCCAGCAGCCGACGACAGCGAACCTCTGGAAACACCATATATTTT
CDR3aa: CASSRRQRTSGNTIYF

j_gene: TRBJ1-3
len: 13
v_gene: TRBV11-3
d_gene: TRBD1
CDR3nt: TGTGCCAGCGGCCGGGACAGAGGTTACACCATATATTTT
CDR3aa: CASGRDRGYTIYF

j_gene: TRBJ1-3
len: 15
v_gene: TRBV5-6
d_gene: -
CDR3nt: TGTGCCAGCAGCTTTACTCTTAACTCTGGAAACACCATATATTTT
CDR3aa: CASSFTLNSGNTIYF

j_gene: TRBJ1-2
len: 14
v_gene: TRBV18
d_gene: -
CDR3nt: TGTGCCAGCTCGACCGGGCAGGGCGACTATGGCTACACCTTC
CDR3aa: CASSTGQGDYGYTF

j_gene: TRBJ1-2
len: 18
v_gene: TRBV10-3
d_gene: TRBD1
CDR3nt: TGTGCCATCAGTGGGTCCGGCCCCGGACAGGGATCTAACTATGGCTACACCTTC
CDR3aa: CAISGSGPGQGSNYGYTF

j_gene: TRBJ2-5
len: 15
v_gene: TRBV11-2
d_gene: -
CDR3nt: TGTGCCAGCAGCCCTTCAGGAACCTCTCAAGAGACCCAGTACTTC
CDR3aa: CASSPSGTSQETQYF

j_gene: TRBJ2-1
len: 15
v_gene: TRBV7-9
d_gene: TRBD2
CDR3nt: TGTGCCAGCAGTTCGACTAGCGGGGATTACAATGAGCAGTTCTTC
CDR3aa: CASSSTSGDYNEQFF

j_gene: TRBJ2-2
len: 14
v_gene: TRBV7-2
d_gene: -
CDR3nt: TGTGCCAGCAGCTTGTTGCGAGTTGCCGGGGAGCTGTTTTTT
CDR3aa: CASSLLRVAGELFF

j_gene: TRBJ1-5
len: 15
v_gene: TRBV5-8
d_gene: -
CDR3nt: TGTGCCAGCAGCTTGAACGGTTATAGCAATCAGCCCCAGCATTTT
CDR3aa: CASSLNGYSNQPQHF

j_gene: TRBJ2-5
len: 14
v_gene: TRBV7-9
d_gene: -
CDR3nt: TGTGCCAGCAGCCTAGGACTGCTCCAAGAGACCCAGTACTTC
CDR3aa: CASSLGLLQETQYF

j_gene: TRBJ2-7
len: 16
v_gene: TRBV10-3
d_gene: TRBD1
CDR3nt: TGTGCCATCAGTGTAACCGGGACAGGGGCCGACTACGAGCAGTACTTC
CDR3aa: CAISVTGTGADYEQYF